These 21 T cell receptor beta chains were all obtained from the same sample, sequenced in a study of identifying expanded T cells in peripheral blood. Repertoires were generated with immunoSEQ multiplex PCR, while TCRdb's copy carries only in-frame clones and drops some. The table records around 78,000 clones, roughly 81% of them present only once. Specimen: blood. The receptors come from a person between 18 and 70 years old in good health.

CDR3 sequence (DNA): TGTGCCAGCAGCTTAAACGGGATAGACAGGCCGGAAGCTAACTATGGCTACACCTTC. Residues: CASSLNGIDRPEANYGYTF. This chain joins TRBV7-3 and TRBJ1-2; tentatively, D is TRBD1 (6 bases). Germline CDR1 and CDR2: SGHTA and FQGTGA. V was trimmed by 1 base and J by 0 bases, leaving 21 bases between them. This CDR3 comprises 19 residues.

The chain links TRBV7-3 to TRBJ2-1, with TRBD2 matching over 16 bases. The CDR3 runs to 17 residues. J was trimmed by 6 bases and V by 5 bases; bases with no gene match: 7. CDR1 and CDR2 from the germline V gene are SGHTA and FQGTGA. In DNA, the CDR3 is TGTGCCAGCAGCCCGGGACTAGCGGGAGGGAAGATCAATGAGCAGTTCTTC. It translates to CASSPGLAGGKINEQFF.

The chain is built from TRBV19 and TRBJ1-5; TRBD1 matches 7 bases. Unmatched junction bases numbered 7, after V lost 5 bases and J lost 6 bases. The CDR3 loop spans 14 amino acids. The germline CDR1 and CDR2 sequences are LNHDA and SQIVND (reference sequence). The CDR3 nucleotides are TGTGCCAGTAGTGGACAGGTTCAGAGTCAGCCCCAGCATTTT. Translation gives CASSGQVQSQPQHF.

This clone was observed once. The rearrangement joins TRBV5-1 to TRBJ2-7; D is possibly TRBD1 (9 bases). The CDR3 has 17 amino acids. From germline, CDR1 is SGHRS and CDR2 YFSETQ. V lost 3 bases, J lost 3 bases, and 22 bases lay in between. CDR3 bases: TGCGCCAGCAGCTCCGCGCGGGGGGACAGGGCTCTCTACGAGCAGTACTTC. Its translation: CASSSARGDRALYEQYF.

J is TRBJ1-3 and V is TRBV9; no definite D call. The CDR3 runs 16 residues. The V end was cut by 2 bases, the J end by 1 base, with 13 bases between. The germline CDR1 and CDR2 sequences are SGDLS and YYNGEE. CDR3 coding DNA: TGTGCCAGCAGCGTCGCTGGAGGGTTTTCTGGAAACACCATATATTTT. This sequence encodes CASSVAGGFSGNTIYF.

The rearrangement joins TRBV6-5 to TRBJ2-1; weak D call: TRBD1 (6 bases). The CDR3 runs 15 residues. V lost 5 bases and J lost 0, with 11 bases in between. Germline V CDR1 and CDR2: MNHEY, SVGAGI. As DNA, the CDR3 is TGTGCCAGCAGTCCGGACAGAAGCTCCTACAATGAGCAGTTCTTC. It translates to CASSPDRSSYNEQFF.

The J gene is TRBJ1-5, the V gene TRBV7-2, with D hard to call. The CDR3 runs 14 residues. Germline CDR1 is SGHTA and CDR2 is FQGNSA. V lost 5 bases and J 6 bases, leaving 14 bases between the germline ends. The CDR3 DNA reads TGTGCCAGCAGCGTAGACATAAACAGTCAGCCCCAGCATTTT. This gives the protein CASSVDINSQPQHF.

The chain couples TRBV7-2 to TRBJ2-1, with D perhaps matching TRBD1 (6 bases). CDR3 length equals 15 residues. The germline V gene encodes CDR1 SGHTA and CDR2 FQGNSA. The germline V and J ends were trimmed by 4 bases and 1 base, with 11 bases remaining between them. CDR3 sequence: CASSSVGASYNEQFF. The CDR3 nucleotides are TGTGCCAGCAGCTCCGTGGGGGCATCCTACAATGAGCAGTTCTTC.

This sequence joins TRBV2 and TRBJ1-5; D remains ambiguous. CDR3 length: 16 amino acids. Germline V CDR1 and CDR2: SNHLY, FYNNEI. Trimming took 3 bases from V and 0 from J, leaving 12 bases between them. The CDR3 nucleotides are TGTGCCAGCAGTGAGAGGTCGGGCTATAGCAATCAGCCCCAGCATTTT. Its protein product is CASSERSGYSNQPQHF.

This clone was seen a single time. The chain links TRBV7-3 to TRBJ2-1, with D tentatively TRBD1 (6 bases). This CDR3 region has 13 residues. Germline lookup yields CDR1 SGHTA and CDR2 FQGTGA. V was shortened by 5 bases and J by 6 bases, with 11 bases between the two germline ends. CDR3 nucleotides: TGTGCCAGCAGCCCCAGGGGCCCCAATGAGCAGTTCTTC. It is translated as CASSPRGPNEQFF. The full variable domain, completed using reference TRBV7-3 and TRBJ2-1, is GAGVSQTPSNKVTEKGKYVELRCDPISGHTALYWYRQSLGQGPEFLIYFQGTGAADDSGLPNDRFFAVRPEGSVSTLKIQRTERGDSAVYLCASSPRGPNEQFFGPGTRLTVL.

This clone was counted between two and nine times. This chain links TRBV11-2 with TRBJ2-1; D is ambiguous. This CDR3 is 15 amino acids long. The V end was cut by 0 bases, the J end by 2 bases, with 8 bases between. Germline CDR1 and CDR2: SGHAT and FQNNGV. The CDR3 DNA reads TGTGCCAGCAGCTTAGACTCACCGGCCTACAATGAGCAGTTCTTC. Translating it yields CASSLDSPAYNEQFF.

V usage is TRBV4-2 and J usage is TRBJ2-5, with a tentative D call TRBD2 (5 bases). This CDR3 spans 15 amino acids. Trimming pared 1 base from V and 1 base from J, leaving 10 bases between. Germline V gene sequence: CDR1 LGHNA, CDR2 YNFKEQ. The CDR3 region is CASSQGPSTQETQYF. Written as DNA, the CDR3 is TGTGCCAGCAGCCAAGGCCCTAGCACCCAAGAGACCCAGTACTTC.

The CDR3 sequence is CASSEGYGGLNTEAFF. Here the CDR3 DNA reads TGTGCCAGCAGTGAAGGTTACGGGGGGCTGAACACTGAAGCTTTCTTT. The chain links TRBV6-1 to TRBJ1-1, with D perhaps matching TRBD1 (6 bases). Per germline, CDR1 MNHNS and CDR2 SASEGT. Trimming left V 1 base short and J 0 bases short, with 12 bases between. This CDR3 spans 16 amino acids.

In this sample, this clone turned up a few times. This rearrangement joins TRBV7-2 to TRBJ2-3; 7 bases are a match to TRBD1. The CDR3 covers 17 residues. V gave up 5 bases and J gave up 4 bases; unmatched junction bases: 15. Germline V CDR1 and CDR2: SGHTA, FQGNSA. CDR3 region: CASSARQGTMLPDTQYF. CDR3 coding DNA: TGTGCCAGCAGCGCCCGACAGGGAACTATGCTCCCAGATACGCAGTATTTT.

J is TRBJ2-5 and V is TRBV27; possibly TRBD1 for D (6 bases). The CDR3 has 17 amino acids. V was trimmed by 5 bases and J by 5 bases, leaving 24 bases between them. In germline, CDR1 is MNHEY, CDR2 SMNVEV (reference sequence). The CDR3 is CASSPAPGHSMVETQYF. The CDR3 DNA is TGTGCCAGCAGTCCGGCCCCGGGACATAGTATGGTGGAGACCCAGTACTTC.

The chain couples TRBV11-3 to TRBJ2-1; D may be TRBD2 (6 bases). The germline V gene encodes CDR1 SGHNT and CDR2 YENEEA. The CDR3 is made up of 13 amino acids. Trimming stripped 4 bases from V and 10 bases from J, with 14 bases between. The CDR3 DNA sequence: TGTGCCAGCAGCTCTGAGGGAGGTGGGGAGCAGTTCTTC. Amino acids: CASSSEGGGEQFF.

V gene TRBV5-8 combines with J gene TRBJ2-5; D is undetermined. The CDR3 contains 13 residues. Per germline, CDR1 SGHTS and CDR2 YDEGEE. With 4 bases removed from V and 3 bases from J, the gap between germline ends came to 10 bases. Written as DNA, the CDR3 is TGTGCCAGCAGCCTCGGCCCGAAAGAGACCCAGTACTTC. As protein: CASSLGPKETQYF. The full variable domain, in which reference TRBV5-8 and TRBJ2-5 provide the parts outside the CDR3, is EAGVTQSPTHLIKTRGQQATLRCSPISGHTSVYWYQQALGLGLQFLLWYDEGEERNRGNFPPRFSGRQFPNYSSELNVNALELEDSALYLCASSLGPKETQYFGPGTRLLVL.

The chain uses TRBV2 and TRBJ2-5, with unresolved D. Germline V gives CDR1 SNHLY, CDR2 FYNNEI. The CDR3 length is 16 residues. Trimming took 8 bases from V and 4 from J, leaving 23 bases between them. The CDR3 reads CASHLVGHRQGETQYF. In nucleotides, the CDR3 is TGTGCCAGCCACCTCGTTGGGCACCGCCAAGGAGAGACCCAGTACTTC.

CDR3 in DNA: TGTGCCAGCAGTTCCCCAGGGGAAGGGGACACTGAAGCTTTCTTT. Translating gives CASSSPGEGDTEAFF. V is TRBV6-5 and J is TRBJ1-1; possible D gene TRBD1, 6 bases. Germline V gives CDR1 MNHEY, CDR2 SVGAGI. CDR3 length: 15 amino acids. Trimming cost V 4 bases and J 3 bases, with 15 bases left between them.

The gene calls are TRBV28 and TRBJ2-7, with D possibly matching TRBD1 (5 bases). The CDR3 contains 14 residues. V lost 6 bases and J lost 2, with 14 bases in between. Germline CDR1 and CDR2: MDHEN and SYDVKM. CDR3 amino acids: CASRGGQGPYEQYF. For the CDR3, the DNA is TGTGCCAGCAGGGGCGGTCAGGGTCCCTACGAGCAGTACTTC.

The chain recombines TRBV6-6 with TRBJ1-5, with 7 bases lining up with TRBD1. The CDR3 is made up of 16 amino acids. After removal of 5 bases from V and 0 bases from J, the junction contained 7 bases not matched to a gene. CDR1 MNHNY and CDR2 SVGAGI come from the germline V gene (reference sequence). The CDR3, as DNA: TGTGCCAGCAGTCGTTACAGGGGCGATAGCAATCAGCCCCAGCATTTT. Its protein is CASSRYRGDSNQPQHF.